This T cell receptor beta chain was documented in a study of blood T cells in healthy people across ages. Using a J-beta primer mix together with a sample-barcoded 5' primer, a second PCR was run for roughly 7 to 12 cycles. TCRdb recomputed calls from the 5' RACE reads with MiXCR, one row per CDR3 protein. The sample holds fewer than 700,000 distinct CDR3 sequences; roughly 48% are singletons and the top ten take around 23%. This CDR3 comprises 16 residues. Trimming at V came to 2 bases and at J to 3 bases, leaving 4 bases not matched to a gene. Per germline, CDR1 MGHRA and CDR2 YSYEKL. This chain connects TRBV4-1 to TRBJ2-1, with 10 bases that match TRBD2. This receptor was obtained from a man at least 80 years old in good health. Sequencing was done on a sample of blood. CDR3 amino acids: CASSQLTSGYYNEQFF. CDR3 sequence (DNA): TGCGCCAGCAGCCAACTGACTAGCGGGTACTACAATGAGCAGTTCTTC.